These T cell receptor beta chains were read from a single sample in a study of shared clonotypes between healthy human individuals. The repertoire was sequenced with immunoSEQ multiplex PCR; TCRdb's copy has only in-frame clones and lacks some. The sample comprises some 2,000,000 clones, around 96% of which are singletons, and about 1.1% rests with the top ten. The sequencing sample was made of naive CD8+ T cells sorted from blood. The receptors were gathered from a man between 18 and 35 years old in good health. Each CDR3 is given with its conserved first and last residue. Each record gives: D gene, V gene, CDR3 length, clone size, J gene, CDR3 protein, CDR3 DNA. A D gene is named only where the DNA matches it firmly. A row's size may be missing; if present it is once, few, many or a size class.

>TRBD1|TRBV2|16|NA|TRBJ1-1
CASSASPGQGAAEAFF
TGTGCCAGCAGTGCTTCGCCGGGACAGGGGGCGGCTGAAGCTTTCTTT
>NA|TRBV6-1|12|NA|TRBJ1-2
CASSEPPNGYTF
TGTGCCAGCAGTGAACCTCCGAATGGCTACACCTTC
>NA|TRBV4-1|14|NA|TRBJ1-5
CASSPPPTNQPQHF
TGCGCCAGCAGCCCTCCCCCCACTAATCAGCCCCAGCATTTT
>NA|TRBV11-2|14|NA|TRBJ2-7
CASSFSTAAYEQYF
TGTGCCAGCAGCTTTTCGACAGCAGCCTACGAGCAGTACTTC
>NA|TRBV6-1|15|NA|TRBJ1-5
CASRDGIYSNQPQHF
TGTGCCAGCAGGGACGGAATTTATAGCAATCAGCCCCAGCATTTT
>TRBD2|TRBV7-9|14|NA|TRBJ2-7
CASSSLAGSYEQYF
TGTGCCAGCAGCTCGCTAGCGGGGTCCTACGAGCAGTACTTC
>NA|TRBV11-3|16|NA|TRBJ2-7
CASSLDSLTGAYEQYF
TGTGCCAGCAGCTTAGACTCGTTGACAGGCGCGTACGAGCAGTACTTC
>NA|TRBV29-1|12|NA|TRBJ2-1
CSVEDLGLEQFF
TGCAGCGTTGAAGATTTAGGACTTGAGCAGTTCTTC
>TRBD1|TRBV7-9|13|NA|TRBJ2-7
CASSSPGQGEQYF
TGTGCCAGCAGCTCCCCCGGACAGGGCGAGCAGTACTTC
>NA|TRBV27|15|NA|TRBJ1-1
CASSLLLGADTEAFF
TGTGCCAGCAGTTTATTGTTGGGGGCGGACACTGAAGCTTTCTTT
>TRBD1|TRBV6-1|19|NA|TRBJ2-5
CASSVEPGGGVPSGETQYF
TGTGCCAGCAGTGTCGAGCCAGGGGGTGGCGTGCCAAGTGGAGAGACCCAGTACTTC
>TRBD1|TRBV10-2|16|once|TRBJ1-5
CASSLPEGQFNQPQHF
TGCGCCAGCAGTCTCCCCGAGGGACAGTTCAATCAGCCCCAGCATTTT
>TRBD1|TRBV4-1|14|NA|TRBJ1-2
CASSLDGTGLAYTF
TGCGCCAGCAGCCTAGACGGGACAGGGTTAGCCTACACCTTC
>TRBD1|TRBV4-3|17|NA|TRBJ1-2
CASSQDLGTGMNYGYTF
TGCGCCAGCAGCCAAGACCTAGGGACAGGGATGAACTATGGCTACACCTTC
>NA|TRBV27|13|NA|TRBJ2-5
CASSPQGGETQYF
TGTGCCAGCAGTCCTCAGGGGGGAGAGACCCAGTACTTC
>NA|TRBV4-1|14|NA|TRBJ2-7
CASSHLPGPYEQYF
TGCGCCAGCAGCCACCTCCCGGGCCCTTACGAGCAGTACTTC
>NA|TRBV12-5|16|once|TRBJ1-5
CASGLVGVQGEQPQHF
TGTGCTAGTGGTTTGGTAGGAGTACAGGGCGAGCAGCCCCAGCATTTT
>TRBD1|TRBV9|15|NA|TRBJ2-3
CASSVIPTGSDTQYF
TGTGCCAGCAGCGTGATCCCGACAGGGTCTGATACGCAGTATTTT
>NA|TRBV19|12|NA|TRBJ2-2
CASRLGIGELFF
TGTGCCAGTAGATTAGGCATCGGGGAGCTGTTTTTT
>TRBD2|TRBV4-1|19|NA|TRBJ2-5
CASSLPGNRTSGRAETQYF
TGCGCCAGCAGCCTCCCCGGAAATCGGACTAGCGGGAGGGCAGAGACCCAGTACTTC
>TRBD1|TRBV9|14|NA|TRBJ1-1
CASSATGVGAEAFF
TGTGCCAGCAGCGCTACAGGGGTTGGCGCTGAAGCTTTCTTT
>TRBD1|TRBV27|16|NA|TRBJ2-1
CASSLVGTGGINEQFF
TGTGCCAGCAGTTTAGTCGGGACAGGGGGCATCAATGAGCAGTTCTTC
>TRBD2|TRBV6-1|14|NA|TRBJ2-7
CASSDLGGGYEQYF
TGTGCCAGCAGTGATCTGGGGGGGGGCTACGAGCAGTACTTC
>NA|TRBV2|12|NA|TRBJ2-7
CASSSRDYEQYF
TGTGCCAGCAGCTCCCGGGACTACGAGCAGTACTTC
>NA|TRBV11-2|14|NA|TRBJ2-2
CASSLLEGNGELFF
TGTGCCAGCAGCTTATTAGAAGGGAACGGGGAGCTGTTTTTT